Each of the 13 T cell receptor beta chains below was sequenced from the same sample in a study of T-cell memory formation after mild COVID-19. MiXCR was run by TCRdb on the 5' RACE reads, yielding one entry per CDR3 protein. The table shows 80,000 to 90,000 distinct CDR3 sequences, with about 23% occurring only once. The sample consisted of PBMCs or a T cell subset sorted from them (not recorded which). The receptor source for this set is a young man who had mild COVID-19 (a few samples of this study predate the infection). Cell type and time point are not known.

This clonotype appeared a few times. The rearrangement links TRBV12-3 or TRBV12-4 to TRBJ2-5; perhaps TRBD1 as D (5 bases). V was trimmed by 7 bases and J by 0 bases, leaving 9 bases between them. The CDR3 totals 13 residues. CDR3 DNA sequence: TGTGCCAGCACACAGGAAAACCAAGAGACCCAGTACTTC. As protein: CASTQENQETQYF.

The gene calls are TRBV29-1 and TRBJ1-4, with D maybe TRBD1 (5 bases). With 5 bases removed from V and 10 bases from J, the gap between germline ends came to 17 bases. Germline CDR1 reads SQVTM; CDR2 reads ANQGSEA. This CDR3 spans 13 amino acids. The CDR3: CSVRTGLGGKLFF. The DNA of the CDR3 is TGCAGCGTTAGGACTGGACTCGGGGGAAAACTGTTTTTT.

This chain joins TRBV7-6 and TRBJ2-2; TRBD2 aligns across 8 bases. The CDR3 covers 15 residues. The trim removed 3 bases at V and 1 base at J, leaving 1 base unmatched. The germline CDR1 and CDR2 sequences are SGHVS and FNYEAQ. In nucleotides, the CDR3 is TGTGCCAGCAGCTTTAGCGGGGAGAACACCGGGGAGCTGTTTTTT. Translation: CASSFSGENTGELFF.

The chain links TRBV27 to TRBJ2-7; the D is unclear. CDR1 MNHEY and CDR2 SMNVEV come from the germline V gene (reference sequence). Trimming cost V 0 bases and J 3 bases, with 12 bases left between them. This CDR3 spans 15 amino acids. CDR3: CASSLSPRAHYEQYF. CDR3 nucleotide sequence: TGTGCCAGCAGTTTATCCCCCCGGGCACACTACGAGCAGTACTTC.

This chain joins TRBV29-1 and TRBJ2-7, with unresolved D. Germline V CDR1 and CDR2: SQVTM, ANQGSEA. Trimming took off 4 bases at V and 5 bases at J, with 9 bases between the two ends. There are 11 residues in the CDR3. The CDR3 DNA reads TGCAGCGTTGCCTGGGTCCACGAGCAGTACTTC. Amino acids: CSVAWVHEQYF.

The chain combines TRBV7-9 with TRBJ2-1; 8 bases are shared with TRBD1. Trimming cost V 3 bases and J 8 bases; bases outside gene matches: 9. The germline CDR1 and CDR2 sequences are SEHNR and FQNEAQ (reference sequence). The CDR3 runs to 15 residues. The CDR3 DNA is TGTGCCAGCAGCTTGGAAATGCAGGGGGCTGATGAGCAGTTCTTC. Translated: CASSLEMQGADEQFF. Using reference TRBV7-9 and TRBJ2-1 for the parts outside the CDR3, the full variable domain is DTGVSQNPRHKITKRGQNVTFRCDPISEHNRLYWYRQTLGQGPEFLTYFQNEAQLEKSRLLSDRFSAERPKGSFSTLEIQRTEQGDSAMYLCASSLEMQGADEQFFGPGTRLTVL.

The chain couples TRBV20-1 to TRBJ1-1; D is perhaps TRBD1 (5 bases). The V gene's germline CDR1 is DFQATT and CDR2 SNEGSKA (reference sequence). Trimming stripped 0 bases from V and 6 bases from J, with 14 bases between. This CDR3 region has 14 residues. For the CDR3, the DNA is TGCAGTGCTAGAGATCCCCACCGGGGCGCTGAAGCTTTCTTT. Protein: CSARDPHRGAEAFF.

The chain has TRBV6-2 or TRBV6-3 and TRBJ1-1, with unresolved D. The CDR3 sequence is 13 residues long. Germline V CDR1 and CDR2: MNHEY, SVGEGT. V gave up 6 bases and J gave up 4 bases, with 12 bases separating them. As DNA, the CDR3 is TGTGCCAGCAGGCGCGGCCCAGGCACTGAAGCTTTCTTT. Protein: CASRRGPGTEAFF.

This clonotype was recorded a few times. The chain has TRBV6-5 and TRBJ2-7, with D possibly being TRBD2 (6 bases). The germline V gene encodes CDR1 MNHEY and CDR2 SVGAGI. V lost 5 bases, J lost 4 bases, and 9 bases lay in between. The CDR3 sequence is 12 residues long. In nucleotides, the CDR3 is TGTGCCAGCAGTATGGGAGGATACGAGCAGTACTTC. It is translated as CASSMGGYEQYF.

CDR3: CASSPRQARDYGYTF. The CDR3 nucleotides read TGTGCCAGCAGCCCTAGGCAGGCGCGAGACTATGGCTACACCTTC. The chain recombines TRBV7-9 with TRBJ1-2; D not resolved. This CDR3 is 15 amino acids long. Deletions cut 5 bases from V and 3 bases from J, with 16 bases between. Germline V CDR1 and CDR2: SEHNR, FQNEAQ (reference sequence).

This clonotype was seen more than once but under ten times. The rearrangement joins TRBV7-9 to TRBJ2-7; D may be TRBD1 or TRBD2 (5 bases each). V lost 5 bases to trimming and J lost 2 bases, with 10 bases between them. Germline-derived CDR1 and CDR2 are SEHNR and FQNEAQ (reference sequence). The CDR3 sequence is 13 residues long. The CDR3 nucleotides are TGTGCCAGCAGCCCGGGACGGCCCTACGAGCAGTACTTC. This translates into CASSPGRPYEQYF.

CDR3 protein: CASSWGPGQGITEAFF. DNA of the CDR3: TGTGCCAGCAGCTGGGGGCCGGGACAGGGGATCACTGAAGCTTTCTTT. The chain joins TRBV5-4 to TRBJ1-1; 10 bases fit TRBD1. The length of the CDR3 is 16 residues. V lost 3 bases and J lost 4; bases outside the gene matches: 9. CDR1 and CDR2 (germline): SGHNT, YYREEE (reference sequence).

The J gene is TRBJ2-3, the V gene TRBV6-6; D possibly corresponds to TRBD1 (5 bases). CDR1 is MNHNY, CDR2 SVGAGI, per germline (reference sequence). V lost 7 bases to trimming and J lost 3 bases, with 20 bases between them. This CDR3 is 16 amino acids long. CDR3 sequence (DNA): TGTGCCAGCACCCACACCCCGGCAGGGCTAACAGATACGCAGTATTTT. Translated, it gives CASTHTPAGLTDTQYF.